What follows describes a single TCR beta chain. V dropped 4 bases and J dropped 3; count of bases not matched to a gene: 9. Germline V gene lookup returns CDR1 SGHDN and CDR2 FVKESK. The CDR3 length is 16 residues. Per the authors' pipeline: Amplification with reference gene primers provided the estimates of nucleated cell counts. The assay was immunoSEQ multiplex PCR, and TCRdb's table has in-frame clones only and misses some. V and J calls plus clone size are reproduced from that table; the DNA served to infer D and trimming. The table shows 300,000 to 400,000 clones, with roughly 85% occurring only once. This record comes from a study of blood T cell repertoires in COVID-19. The overall study: Sources were T cells, B-cell-depleted T cells, or PBMCs; the material itself was cDNA or gDNA.

Sequencing input: peripheral blood. V gene TRBV14 combines with J gene TRBJ2-7; TRBD1 matches 10 bases. The TCR sequence derives from a human donor in a cohort sampled during active COVID-19. This chain's CDR3 is CASSLATGTGVYEQYF. The CDR3 nucleotides are TGTGCCAGCAGCCTCGCAACCGGGACAGGGGTCTACGAGCAGTACTTC.